This TCR beta chain was identified in a study of T cell responses to AZD1222 COVID-19 vaccine. This CDR3 is 16 amino acids long. Trimming cost V 5 bases and J 0 bases; bases outside gene matches: 8. The germline V gene encodes CDR1 SGHTA and CDR2 FQGTGA. Profiling relied on immunoSEQ multiplex PCR, and the TCRdb table lists in-frame clones only, not all of them. The top ten hold under 2% of the sample, which has around 150,000 clones, approximately 91% seen once. The material was peripheral blood, obtained on day 0 of AZD1222 vaccination. This sequence originates from an adult in good health. The chain has TRBV7-3 and TRBJ1-1; 8 nucleotides match TRBD1. CDR3 amino acids: CASSLTGVWVNTEAFF. The CDR3 DNA is TGTGCCAGCAGCCTGACAGGGGTTTGGGTGAACACTGAAGCTTTCTTT.